The following is a T cell receptor beta chain sequence with its context. The length of the CDR3 is 14 residues. V was shortened by 6 bases and J by 5 bases, with 14 bases between the two germline ends. Germline CDR1 MDHEN, CDR2 SYDVKM. The protocol was immunoSEQ multiplex PCR, while the TCRdb copy is restricted to in-frame clones and leaves out a portion. Of 20,000 or so clones in the sample, roughly nine tenths were seen once. The data belong to a study of blood T cell repertoires in COVID-19. Study summary: Collection of acute and convalescent COVID-19 samples took place in the United States, Italy and Spain. PBMCs, B-cell-depleted T cells, or T cells were the source of the cDNA or gDNA that made up the material.

The TCR was taken from a human donor in a cohort sampled during active COVID-19. The chain uses TRBV28 and TRBJ2-1, with D perhaps TRBD1 (6 bases). Sequenced: peripheral blood. The CDR3 region is CASSPQGGDNEQFF. CDR3 DNA sequence: TGTGCCAGCAGCCCACAGGGTGGGGACAATGAGCAGTTCTTC.